The T cell receptor (beta chain) under discussion was sequenced for a study of T cell responses to AZD1222 COVID-19 vaccine. The CDR3 consists of 19 residues. V lost 3 bases, J lost 4 bases, and 28 bases lay in between. CDR1 SGDLS and CDR2 YYNGEE come from the germline V gene. Only in-frame clones appear in the TCRdb table, and some are missing; sequencing was by immunoSEQ multiplex PCR. This sample has more than 110,000 clones; around 93% occur once, and the top ten carry around 2.8%. The chain carries TRBV9 and TRBJ1-2, with D perhaps matching TRBD1 (6 bases). The sample here was peripheral blood, taken on day 0 of AZD1222 vaccination. The sequence derives from an adult in good health. In DNA form, the CDR3 reads TGTGCCAGCAGCGCCCCACGAACCGGTACAGGGTCTGAGTTCTATGGCTACACCTTC. Amino acids: CASSAPRTGTGSEFYGYTF.